The next 24 T cell receptor beta chains were all read from a single sample in a study of T cell responses to AZD1222 COVID-19 vaccine. Profiled with immunoSEQ multiplex PCR; TCRdb holds only in-frame clones, not every one. The sample yields roughly 25,000 clones, 85% to 90% seen once. Sequences were derived from peripheral blood, sampled 28 days after the second AZD1222 dose. The receptors derive from an adult who received the AZD1222 COVID-19 vaccine.

A single count supports this clone. The chain couples TRBV2 to TRBJ1-1; TRBD1 matches 9 bases. Trimming took 4 bases from V and 7 from J; bases not matched to a gene: 1. This CDR3 spans 12 amino acids. CDR1 is SNHLY and CDR2 is FYNNEI in the germline V gene. CDR3 sequence: CASSGTGVEAFF. DNA for the CDR3: TGTGCCAGCAGTGGGACAGGGGTTGAAGCTTTCTTT.

This rearrangement joins TRBV6-6 to TRBJ1-1; maybe TRBD1 (5 bases). The V and J ends lost 2 bases and 3 bases respectively, with 13 bases between them. This CDR3 comprises 15 residues. Germline CDR1 and CDR2: MNHNY and SVGAGI (reference sequence). The CDR3 here is CASSYRGNVDTEAFF. In nucleotides, the CDR3 is TGTGCCAGCAGTTACAGGGGTAATGTAGACACTGAAGCTTTCTTT.

This chain connects TRBV12-2 to TRBJ1-1. TRBV12-2 is a listed pseudogene. CDR3 length equals 14 residues. CDR3 amino acids: CASRLVSGTTEAFF. CDR3 DNA: TGTGCAAGTCGCTTAGTCTCAGGGACCACTGAAGCTTTCTTT.

The V gene is TRBV7-9, the J gene TRBJ2-6, with a tentative D call TRBD2 (6 bases). CDR3 length equals 18 residues. The V and J ends lost 4 bases and 3 bases respectively, with 19 bases between them. Per the germline V gene, CDR1 is SEHNR and CDR2 is FQNEAQ (reference sequence). Here the CDR3 DNA reads TGTGCCAGCAGCTCCCCGGGGCTCGCCGGGGGTGGGGCCAACGTCCTGACTTTC. Its protein is CASSSPGLAGGGANVLTF.

The chain employs TRBV3-1 (or the pseudogene TRBV3-2) and TRBJ1-1; D may be TRBD1 (6 bases). V dropped 8 bases and J dropped 2 bases, with 12 bases sitting between them. The CDR3 is 13 amino acids. CDR1 is LGHDT, CDR2 YNNKEL, per germline (reference sequence). As DNA, the CDR3 is TGTGCCAGCTCTGAGGACAGAAACACTGAAGCTTTCTTT. It yields the protein CASSEDRNTEAFF.

The gene calls are TRBV5-5 and TRBJ1-6; 9 bases are a match to TRBD1. Germline CDR1 reads SGHKS; CDR2 reads YYEKEE (reference sequence). Losses at the gene ends were 4 bases for V and 6 bases for J; bases not matched to a gene: 2. This CDR3 comprises 14 residues. CDR3 bases: TGTGCCAGCAGCCCGACAGGGGGTAATTCACCCCTCCACTTT. Protein: CASSPTGGNSPLHF. The complete variable domain, with remaining parts taken from reference TRBV5-5 and TRBJ1-6, reads DAGVTQSPTHLIKTRGQQVTLRCSPISGHKSVSWYQQVLGQGPQFIFQYYEKEERGRGNFPDRFSARQFPNYSSELNVNALLLGDSALYLCASSPTGGNSPLHFGNGTRLTVT.

This chain joins TRBV7-3 and TRBJ1-5, with D unresolved. Germline V CDR1 and CDR2: SGHTA, FQGTGA. The ends were cut back, 2 bases at V and 5 bases at J, with 7 bases in the middle. There are 13 residues in the CDR3. The CDR3 sequence: CASSLGQDQPQHF. The CDR3 DNA reads TGTGCCAGCAGCTTAGGGCAAGATCAGCCCCAGCATTTT. The full variable domain, its missing parts supplied by reference TRBV7-3 and TRBJ1-5, is GAGVSQTPSNKVTEKGKYVELRCDPISGHTALYWYRQSLGQGPEFLIYFQGTGAADDSGLPNDRFFAVRPEGSVSTLKIQRTERGDSAVYLCASSLGQDQPQHFGDGTRLSIL.

The chain recombines TRBV15 with TRBJ2-7; 7 nucleotides line up with TRBD2. The CDR3 sequence is 16 residues long. J was trimmed by 5 bases and V by 5 bases; bases with no gene match: 15. The germline V gene encodes CDR1 LNHNV and CDR2 YYDKDF (reference sequence). The chain's CDR3 is CATSRRVGGSGHEQYF. As DNA, the CDR3 is TGTGCCACCAGCCGGAGAGTTGGCGGGAGTGGCCACGAGCAGTACTTC.

The V call is TRBV18, the J call TRBJ1-1; D possibly corresponds to TRBD1 (5 bases). CDR1 and CDR2 (germline): KGHSH, LQKENI. CDR3 length equals 13 residues. Trimming took off 5 bases at V and 1 base at J, with 8 bases between the two ends. CDR3 loop: CASSTDRNTEAFF. DNA of the CDR3: TGTGCCAGCTCAACAGACAGGAACACTGAAGCTTTCTTT.

This chain links TRBV21-1 with TRBJ2-2. TRBV21-1 is a documented pseudogene. The CDR3 is made up of 12 amino acids. The CDR3 DNA is TGTGCCAAGATGGGGGACACCGGGGAGCTGTTTTTT. Protein product: CAKMGDTGELFF.

This chain joins TRBV6-1 and TRBJ1-5, with TRBD1 identical over 7 bases. V trimming: 4 bases; J trimming: 0 bases; junction bases outside the gene matches: 9. The CDR3 covers 17 residues. Germline-derived CDR1 and CDR2 are MNHNS and SASEGT. The CDR3 nucleotides are TGTGCCAGCAGTGGACCGCTCGGGACAGATAGCAATCAGCCCCAGCATTTT. Protein product: CASSGPLGTDSNQPQHF.

The chain joins TRBV18 to TRBJ2-2; D remains unclear. Trimming left V 5 bases short and J 0 bases short, with 7 bases between. This CDR3 region has 14 residues. CDR1 is KGHSH, CDR2 LQKENI, per germline. The CDR3 region is CASSFVANTGELFF. Written as DNA, the CDR3 is TGTGCCAGCTCATTCGTCGCGAACACCGGGGAGCTGTTTTTT.

In its sample, this clone was seen a few times. The chain uses TRBV7-2 and TRBJ2-7; no reliable D call. The germline V and J ends were trimmed by 5 bases and 4 bases, with 6 bases remaining between them. CDR3 length: 11 amino acids. CDR1 is SGHTA and CDR2 is FQGNSA in the germline V gene. The CDR3 DNA follows: TGTGCCAGCAGCGATCGGTACGAGCAGTACTTC. It encodes CASSDRYEQYF.

The CDR3 sequence: CASSIGWQKNTEAFF. The CDR3, as DNA: TGTGCCAGTAGTATAGGTTGGCAGAAGAACACTGAAGCTTTCTTT. The chain uses TRBV19 and TRBJ1-1; D is uncertain. Trimming left V 1 base short and J 1 base short, with 10 bases between. Germline lookup yields CDR1 LNHDA and CDR2 SQIVND (reference sequence). CDR3 length: 15 residues.

As DNA, the CDR3 is TGTGCTAGTGGTCCGGACGGAGTTGAAGCTTTCTTT. It specifies CASGPDGVEAFF. V usage is TRBV12-5 and J usage is TRBJ1-1; D gene uncertain. Per the germline V gene, CDR1 is LGHNT and CDR2 is FRNRAP. The CDR3 is 12 amino acids. With 5 bases removed from V and 7 bases from J, the gap between germline ends came to 11 bases.

The rearrangement uses TRBV6-5 and TRBJ1-3; D might be TRBD1 (6 bases). The germline V gene has CDR1 MNHEY and CDR2 SVGAGI. Between the trimmed V and J ends, which lost 0 bases and 2 bases, there was a span of 11 bases. This CDR3 region has 16 residues. CDR3 sequence: CASSYSSPGAGNTIYF. The CDR3 DNA reads TGTGCCAGCAGTTACTCGAGCCCAGGGGCTGGAAACACCATATATTTT.

This clone appeared a single time. CDR3: CASSLGLAGFSTQYF. The CDR3, as DNA: TGCGCCAGCAGCCTTGGACTAGCGGGGTTCAGCACGCAGTATTTT. The chain employs TRBV4-1 and TRBJ2-3; 12 bases match TRBD2. V shed 4 bases, J shed 9 bases, and the junction held 8 bases outside the gene matches. Looked up from germline, CDR1 is MGHRA and CDR2 is YSYEKL. The CDR3 sequence is 15 residues long.

The V and J genes are TRBV27 and TRBJ2-7; TRBD1 agrees at 7 bases. CDR3 length equals 13 residues. V lost 10 bases to trimming and J lost 0 bases; unmatched junction nucleotides: 6. Germline-derived CDR1 and CDR2 are MNHEY and SMNVEV (reference sequence). This CDR3 reads CATKTGTSYEQYF. The DNA for the CDR3 is TGTGCCACCAAGACAGGGACCTCCTACGAGCAGTACTTC.

CDR3 sequence reads: CASSFLLGSNYEQYF. As DNA, the CDR3 is TGTGCCAGCAGCTTTCTCCTAGGGTCCAACTACGAGCAGTACTTC. This chain joins TRBV7-2 and TRBJ2-7; D remains ambiguous. Germline lookup yields CDR1 SGHTA and CDR2 FQGNSA. The CDR3 contains 15 residues. Trimming shortened V by 3 bases and J by 3 bases, and 15 bases separated the two germline ends.

J is TRBJ1-2 and V is TRBV27; 9 nucleotides line up with TRBD1. CDR1 is MNHEY and CDR2 is SMNVEV in the germline V gene (reference sequence). The CDR3 covers 16 residues. With 2 bases clipped from V and 7 bases from J, the junction kept 11 bases outside the gene matches. The CDR3 sequence: CASSLAQGARRGGYTF. The CDR3, as DNA: TGTGCCAGCAGTTTAGCACAGGGGGCCCGGCGGGGTGGCTACACCTTC.

This chain joins TRBV11-2 and TRBJ1-5; 10 bases align to TRBD1. The trim removed 5 bases at V and 8 bases at J, leaving 6 bases unmatched. The CDR3 runs to 14 residues. The V gene's germline CDR1 is SGHAT and CDR2 FQNNGV. CDR3 in amino acids: CASSPTGGTEPQHF. The CDR3 region has the DNA TGTGCCAGCAGCCCGACAGGGGGCACCGAGCCCCAGCATTTT.

The V and J genes are TRBV14 and TRBJ1-6; D unresolved. V shed 0 bases and J shed 10 bases, with 4 bases lying between them. The CDR3 has 12 amino acids. Germline V gene lookup returns CDR1 SGHDN and CDR2 FVKESK. This CDR3 reads CASSQDPSPLHF. CDR3 in DNA: TGTGCCAGCAGCCAAGATCCATCACCCCTCCACTTT.

This chain links TRBV4-2 with TRBJ2-7; 7 bases align to TRBD2. Germline loops: CDR1 LGHNA, CDR2 YNFKEQ. The ends lost 4 bases at V and 3 bases at J; junction bases unmatched: 6. The CDR3 runs 14 residues. CDR3 amino acids: CASSLGLVNYEQYF. The CDR3 DNA reads TGTGCCAGCAGCCTAGGACTAGTCAACTACGAGCAGTACTTC.

The V call is TRBV15, the J call TRBJ2-3, with D possibly being TRBD2 (6 bases). This CDR3 is 17 amino acids long. The V gene's germline CDR1 is LNHNV and CDR2 YYDKDF (reference sequence). V lost 0 bases and J 6 bases, leaving 19 bases between the germline ends. CDR3 nucleotide sequence: TGTGCCACCAGCAGAGAGGTTGCGGCGGGGACCCCTGATACGCAGTATTTT. Encoded protein: CATSREVAAGTPDTQYF. Drawing the rest from reference TRBV15 and TRBJ2-3, the complete variable domain is DAMVIQNPRYQVTQFGKPVTLSCSQTLNHNVMYWYQQKSSQAPKLLFHYYDKDFNNEADTPDNFQSRRPNTSFCFLDIRSPGLGDTAMYLCATSREVAAGTPDTQYFGPGTRLTVL.